Each of the 13 T cell receptor beta chains below was sequenced from the same sample in a study of blood T cells in healthy people across ages (dated by TCRdb to 2015 to 2017). To prepare the library, 5' RACE was applied. For sequencing, an Illumina HiSeq 2500 was employed. A second PCR of roughly 6 to 11 cycles was run with a J-beta primer mix and a sample-barcoded 5' primer. TCRdb reprocessed the public reads (quality trimming at Q25 with fastp, clone calling with MiXCR) and kept in-frame beta chains. Entries are consolidated by CDR3 protein sequence, retaining the most common genes and DNA. This sample gives about 1,000,000 distinct CDR3 sequences in total; more than 40% of them show up just once. The ten largest clones add up to around 18% of the sample. The sample consisted of blood. The receptors here all came from a woman aged 60-75 years in good health.

This clonotype came up a few times. V usage is TRBV6-2 or TRBV6-3 and J usage is TRBJ2-7; D is uncertain. Trimming removed 2 bases at V and 2 bases at J, with 4 bases between. The CDR3 totals 12 residues. In germline, CDR1 is MNHEY, CDR2 SVGEGT. CDR3 region: CASSYVTYEQYF. DNA for the CDR3: TGTGCCAGCAGTTACGTGACCTACGAGCAGTACTTC.

This chain connects TRBV7-9 to TRBJ2-1; the D gene is possibly TRBD1 (5 bases). The CDR3 extends over 15 amino acids. The germline CDR1 and CDR2 sequences are SEHNR and FQNEAQ (reference sequence). Deletions cut 6 bases from V and 8 bases from J, with 20 bases between. The CDR3 reads CASRTPDPQGDEQFF. The CDR3 bases are TGTGCCAGCAGAACCCCGGACCCCCAGGGCGATGAGCAGTTCTTC.

This chain links TRBV28 with TRBJ2-3, with a tentative D call TRBD2 (7 bases). Germline V gives CDR1 MDHEN, CDR2 SYDVKM. Trimming took off 3 bases at V and 5 bases at J, with 18 bases between the two ends. This CDR3 spans 16 amino acids. This CDR3 is CASSFIWEGGVDTQYF. In nucleotides, the CDR3 is TGTGCCAGCAGTTTTATCTGGGAGGGGGGCGTAGATACGCAGTATTTT.

The chain links TRBV5-1 to TRBJ2-7; 11 positions agree with TRBD2. Germline V gene data show CDR1 as SGHRS and CDR2 as YFSETQ. V was pared by 0 bases and J by 3 bases, with 5 bases of the junction left unmatched. The CDR3 totals 16 residues. CDR3 amino acids: CASSLEVAGGFYEQYF. The CDR3 DNA sequence: TGCGCCAGCAGCTTGGAGGTAGCGGGAGGGTTCTACGAGCAGTACTTC. The full variable domain, with the rest looked up from reference TRBV5-1 and TRBJ2-7, is KAGVTQTPRYLIKTRGQQVTLSCSPISGHRSVSWYQQTPGQGLQFLFEYFSETQRNKGNFPGRFSGRQFSNSRSEMNVSTLELGDSALYLCASSLEVAGGFYEQYFGPGTRLTVT.

There are a few counts of this clonotype. The CDR3 sequence: CASSSTSGHPPDTQYF. In DNA form, the CDR3 reads TGTGCCAGCAGCAGTACTAGCGGTCACCCCCCAGATACGCAGTATTTT. V is TRBV9 and J is TRBJ2-3; 8 bases fit TRBD2. J gave up 4 bases and V 4 bases, and 11 bases lay outside the gene matches. The CDR3 is 16 residues long. Germline CDR1 reads SGDLS; CDR2 reads YYNGEE.

For this clonotype: The germline gene is not matched at one end of the junction; a read error may be the cause. The rearrangement links TRBV7-6 to TRBJ1-6, with D perhaps matching TRBD1 (5 bases). CDR1 SGHVS and CDR2 FNYEAQ come from the germline V gene. This CDR3 is 16 amino acids long. CDR3 in amino acids: CASSRNAGNEGSPLHF. The CDR3 bases are TGTGCCAGCAGCCGTAACGCAGGGAACGAAGGCTCACCTCTCCACTTT.

This CDR3 is CASSFPPPPKRTDTQYF. The CDR3 DNA follows: TGTGCCAGCAGTTTCCCCCCACCGCCTAAGAGGACAGATACGCAGTATTTT. The chain carries TRBV12-3 or TRBV12-4 and TRBJ2-3; D unclear. The CDR3 loop spans 17 amino acids. V was cut by 3 bases and J by 3 bases, with 19 bases left in between.

About this clonotype itself: A single base separates this from a much larger clone, so it may be a read error. V gene TRBV2 combines with J gene TRBJ2-7, with 12 nucleotides matching TRBD1. The tail of the sequence fits TRBJ2-5 better, so the J call may be wrong. Germline CDR1 SNHLY, CDR2 FYNNEI. This CDR3 spans 14 amino acids. In nucleotides, the CDR3 is TGTGCCAGCAGACCGGGACAGGGGGCAGAGACCCAGTACTTC. The encoded protein is CASRPGQGAETQYF.

V usage is TRBV12-3 or TRBV12-4 and J usage is TRBJ2-1; 9 bases line up with TRBD2. The ends lost 7 bases at V and 8 bases at J; junction bases unmatched: 12. The CDR3 covers 15 residues. This CDR3 is CASTPWRTSADEQFF. As DNA, the CDR3 is TGTGCCAGCACCCCGTGGAGGACTAGCGCCGATGAGCAGTTCTTC.

This clonotype occurred many times. This rearrangement joins TRBV10-3 to TRBJ2-5; 13 bases line up with TRBD2. Germline assignment: CDR1 ENHRY and CDR2 SYGVKD. The trim removed 5 bases at V and 5 bases at J, leaving 2 bases unmatched. This CDR3 is built from 14 residues. The CDR3 region has the DNA TGTGCCATCAGTTGGACTAGCGGGAGTGAGACCCAGTACTTC. Its protein is CAISWTSGSETQYF.

The chain employs TRBV10-3 and TRBJ2-7; 11 nucleotides agree with TRBD2. Germline values: CDR1 ENHRY, CDR2 SYGVKD. V lost 5 bases and J lost 2; bases outside the gene matches: 2. This CDR3 has 14 residues. The CDR3, as DNA: TGTGCCATCAGTACACTAGCGGGGGCCTACGAGCAGTACTTC. This gives the protein CAISTLAGAYEQYF.

Points on this clonotype: One junction end disagrees with the germline gene, perhaps due to a read error. The chain employs TRBV5-1 and TRBJ2-1, with TRBD2 identical over 9 bases. Germline loops: CDR1 SGHRS, CDR2 YFSETQ. This CDR3 is 17 amino acids long. The CDR3 DNA sequence: TGCGCCAGCAGCTTGAGACTAGCGGCCAGCTCCTACAATGAGCGGTTCTTC. This encodes CASSLRLAASSYNERFF.

The chain links TRBV27 to TRBJ2-3; no clear D. The CDR3 sequence is 12 residues long. Trimming pared 6 bases from V and 4 bases from J, leaving 8 bases between. The germline CDR1 and CDR2 sequences are MNHEY and SMNVEV (reference sequence). The CDR3 DNA follows: TGTGCCAGCAGACAAGCCCCAGATACGCAGTATTTT. Translated: CASRQAPDTQYF.